Shown below are 19 T cell receptor beta chains from a single sample sequenced in a study of CD8 T cells in Susac syndrome. cDNA came from approximately 0.5 to 1 ug RNA primed by random hexamers. TCRdb independently ran MiXCR on the immunoSEQ multiplex PCR reads; one entry per CDR3 protein. There are 100,000 to 150,000 distinct CDR3 sequences in the sample; roughly 93% occur only once, and over 0.3% lies in the top ten. The sample comprised CD8+ T cells from PBMCs. The receptors originated from a human donor with multiple sclerosis.

This clonotype was found once. The chain carries TRBV29-1 and TRBJ1-1; D unresolved. From germline, CDR1 is SQVTM and CDR2 ANQGSEA. This CDR3 region has 13 residues. V lost 0 bases, J lost 1 base, and 6 bases lay in between. DNA of the CDR3: TGCAGCGTTGAAGAGGTTACGAACACTGAAGCTTTCTTT. This codes for CSVEEVTNTEAFF.

The chain is built from TRBV19 and TRBJ2-5; D perhaps matches TRBD2 (5 bases). This CDR3 has 13 residues. Per germline, CDR1 LNHDA and CDR2 SQIVND (reference sequence). The ends were cut back, 2 bases at V and 9 bases at J, with 13 bases in the middle. CDR3 sequence reads: CASSITPSGAQYF. In DNA form, the CDR3 reads TGTGCCAGTAGTATAACTCCTTCCGGGGCCCAGTACTTC.

The chain employs TRBV5-1 and TRBJ2-2; D might be TRBD1 or TRBD2, each matching 7 bases. The CDR3 length is 19 residues. The germline V gene encodes CDR1 SGHRS and CDR2 YFSETQ. The V end was cut by 4 bases, the J end by 4 bases, with 26 bases between. The CDR3: CASSPHYVPDREGTGELFF. CDR3 coding DNA: TGCGCCAGCAGCCCCCATTACGTGCCTGACAGGGAGGGCACCGGGGAGCTGTTTTTT.

The CDR3, as DNA: TGTGCCAGCAGTGACCTAGCGGGAGGGCAGAGCTCCTACGAGCAGTACGTC. Its protein is CASSDLAGGQSSYEQYV. The chain carries TRBV2 and TRBJ2-7, with 12 positions matching TRBD2. The CDR3 has 17 amino acids. Germline V CDR1 and CDR2: SNHLY, FYNNEI. The ends lost 3 bases at V and 0 bases at J; junction bases unmatched: 6.

The chain links TRBV29-1 to TRBJ2-1; 7 positions agree with TRBD1. The CDR3 runs to 14 residues. Germline loops: CDR1 SQVTM, CDR2 ANQGSEA. V lost 6 bases and J lost 6; bases outside the gene matches: 11. The CDR3, as DNA: TGCAGCGTAGATGACAGGGAAGTCCCCAATGAGCAGTTCTTC. Protein sequence: CSVDDREVPNEQFF.

This chain links TRBV27 with TRBJ1-5; possibly TRBD1 for D (5 bases). The V gene's germline CDR1 is MNHEY and CDR2 SMNVEV (reference sequence). This CDR3 comprises 17 residues. Trimming stripped 6 bases from V and 4 bases from J, with 22 bases between. This CDR3 is CASRPRWGKARNQPQHF. The DNA for the CDR3 is TGTGCCAGCAGACCGCGATGGGGGAAAGCGAGGAATCAGCCCCAGCATTTT.

The J gene is TRBJ2-5, the V gene TRBV4-1; unclear D gene. CDR1 MGHRA and CDR2 YSYEKL come from the germline V gene. The CDR3 is made up of 13 amino acids. V was clipped by 0 bases and J by 4 bases, with 6 bases between them. CDR3 loop: CASSQDGAETQYF. CDR3 nucleotides: TGCGCCAGCAGCCAAGATGGCGCAGAGACCCAGTACTTC.

This clonotype was seen just once. The V gene is TRBV3-1, the J gene TRBJ1-1; D not resolved. The germline V gene has CDR1 LGHDT and CDR2 YNNKEL (reference sequence). The length of the CDR3 is 15 residues. Trimming took off 0 bases at V and 2 bases at J, with 10 bases between the two ends. The CDR3 loop is CASSQDLGRNTEAFF. The CDR3 DNA is TGTGCCAGCAGCCAAGATCTTGGCCGCAACACTGAAGCTTTCTTT.

V and J are TRBV5-6 and TRBJ1-1, with TRBD1 as a possible D gene (5 bases). There are 13 residues in the CDR3. V lost 0 bases and J 8 bases, leaving 11 bases between the germline ends. Germline loops: CDR1 SGHDT, CDR2 YYEEEE. This chain's CDR3 is CASSLGAGAEAFF. The CDR3 DNA reads as TGTGCCAGCAGCTTGGGGGCCGGGGCGGAAGCTTTCTTT.

The chain combines TRBV10-3 with TRBJ2-6; D is ambiguous. Germline lookup yields CDR1 ENHRY and CDR2 SYGVKD. This CDR3 has 13 residues. V was cut by 9 bases and J by 7 bases, with 13 bases left in between. The CDR3 protein is CAITGDGANVLTF. The CDR3 DNA reads TGTGCCATAACTGGGGATGGAGCCAACGTCCTGACTTTC.

Here the CDR3 DNA reads TGTGCCAGCAGTTTCAGGACGGTGAGCAATCAGCCCCAGCATTTT. Protein sequence: CASSFRTVSNQPQHF. This chain uses TRBV28 with TRBJ1-5, with unresolved D. The CDR3 length is 15 residues. V shed 3 bases and J shed 1 base, with 10 bases lying between them. The germline V gene has CDR1 MDHEN and CDR2 SYDVKM.

This clonotype was seen just once. The J gene is TRBJ2-7, the V gene TRBV6-5; 11 bases line up with TRBD1. The CDR3 spans 16 residues. Germline trimming cut 2 bases from V and 2 bases from J; bases unmatched to any gene: 5. Germline lookup yields CDR1 MNHEY and CDR2 SVGAGI. CDR3: CASSYGGQGVAYEQYF. The CDR3 nucleotides read TGTGCCAGCAGTTACGGGGGACAGGGGGTTGCCTACGAGCAGTACTTC.

V gene TRBV9 combines with J gene TRBJ1-2, with a weak D call TRBD1 (5 bases). CDR3 length: 17 amino acids. V was shortened by 4 bases and J by 0 bases, with 19 bases between the two germline ends. The V gene's germline CDR1 is SGDLS and CDR2 YYNGEE. The CDR3 protein is CASSLDRISVSNYGYTF. The CDR3 DNA reads as TGTGCCAGCAGCCTAGACAGAATATCAGTCTCTAACTATGGCTACACCTTC. Full variable domain (missing parts from reference TRBV9 and TRBJ1-2): DSGVTQTPKHLITATGQRVTLRCSPRSGDLSVYWYQQSLDQGLQFLIQYYNGEERAKGNILERFSAQQFPDLHSELNLSSLELGDSALYFCASSLDRISVSNYGYTFGSGTRLTVV.

The rearrangement links TRBV5-4 to TRBJ2-2, with 11 bases lining up with TRBD2. The trim removed 5 bases at V and 3 bases at J, leaving 3 bases unmatched. This CDR3 has 15 residues. CDR1 SGHNT and CDR2 YYREEE come from the germline V gene (reference sequence). The CDR3 DNA reads as TGTGCCAGCAGGGGGACTAGCGGATACACCGGGGAGCTGTTTTTT. Protein product: CASRGTSGYTGELFF.

The chain uses TRBV12-3 or TRBV12-4 and TRBJ2-3; D not certain. Trimming took 7 bases from V and 3 from J, leaving 14 bases between them. There are 14 residues in the CDR3. CDR3 nucleotides: TGTGCCAGCACTAAGGTCGGTGATACAGATACGCAGTATTTT. It codes for CASTKVGDTDTQYF.

The rearrangement links TRBV12-3 or TRBV12-4 to TRBJ2-2, with D maybe TRBD2 (6 bases). The CDR3 sequence is 15 residues long. Trimming left V 3 bases short and J 0 bases short, with 8 bases between. The CDR3 region is CASSFGEANTGELFF. CDR3 in DNA: TGTGCCAGCAGTTTTGGGGAGGCGAACACCGGGGAGCTGTTTTTT.

The chain is built from TRBV7-9 and TRBJ1-2; 11 bases match TRBD1. J gave up 4 bases and V 4 bases, and 5 bases lay outside the gene matches. The CDR3 extends over 15 amino acids. Per the germline V gene, CDR1 is SEHNR and CDR2 is FQNEAQ (reference sequence). Here the CDR3 DNA reads TGTGCCAGCAGCTCGGACAGGGGGCGCGGCTATGGCTACACCTTC. Its protein is CASSSDRGRGYGYTF.

The V call is TRBV23-1, the J call TRBJ2-5; TRBD2 matches 7 bases. TRBV23-1 is assigned to the ORF class and has an uncertain function. After removal of 0 bases from V and 3 bases from J, the junction contained 16 bases not matched to a gene. The CDR3 has 19 amino acids. The CDR3 protein is CASSQSGIAGLENEETQYF. The CDR3 bases are TGCGCCAGCAGTCAATCCGGGATAGCGGGCCTAGAGAACGAAGAGACCCAGTACTTC.

The chain employs TRBV29-1 and TRBJ1-1; 9 positions match TRBD1. This CDR3 comprises 14 residues. V was clipped by 6 bases and J by 2 bases; unmatched bases: 7. CDR1 is SQVTM and CDR2 is ANQGSEA in the germline V gene. The CDR3 coding sequence is TGCAGCGTAAAACAGGGGGCCAGAAACACTGAAGCTTTCTTT. This translates into CSVKQGARNTEAFF.